These T cell receptor beta chains were read from a single sample in a study of Ad26.COV2.S vaccination and SARS-CoV-2 variants. This table comes from immunoSEQ multiplex PCR, and its TCRdb copy is limited to in-frame clones, with some not included. The repertoire holds under 250,000 clones, around 88% seen once, with under 3% in the top ten. The sequenced sample was peripheral blood, obtained in a trial of Ad26.COV2.S vaccine versus placebo. The receptors here all came from a person between 18 and 65 years old who received the Ad26.COV2.S COVID-19 vaccine or a placebo. Each CDR3 is given with its conserved first and last residue. A D gene is named only where the DNA matches it firmly. Clone size is shown for a subset of rows, as once, few, many or a class of expanded clone.

TRBV23-1,TRBJ1-1,NA,13,few,CASSQSGHPEAFF,TGCGCCAGCAGTCAATCGGGACACCCTGAAGCTTTCTTT
TRBV2,TRBJ1-5,NA,15,many,CASRGGESIDQPQHF,TGTGCCAGCAGGGGGGGGGAGTCTATCGATCAGCCCCAGCATTTT
TRBV2,TRBJ2-3,NA,14,NA,CASSAGGGTDTQYF,TGTGCCAGCAGTGCCGGCGGGGGCACAGATACGCAGTATTTT
TRBV3-1/TRBV3-2,TRBJ2-3,NA,13,NA,CASRQDLTDTQYF,TGTGCCAGCCGACAGGACCTGACGGATACGCAGTATTTT
TRBV7-3,TRBJ2-3,NA,13,NA,CASSGTPPDTQYF,TGTGCCAGCAGCGGGACTCCCCCAGATACGCAGTATTTT
TRBV20-1,TRBJ2-1,NA,11,NA,CSANRYNEQFF,TGCAGTGCTAACCGATACAATGAGCAGTTCTTC
TRBV25-1,TRBJ2-5,TRBD1,15,NA,CASSDYRGSQETQYF,TGTGCCAGCAGTGATTACAGGGGCTCGCAAGAGACCCAGTACTTC
TRBV6-5,TRBJ1-1,TRBD1,15,NA,CASEPGTERITEAFF,TGTGCCAGTGAACCGGGGACAGAGAGAATCACTGAAGCTTTCTTT
TRBV6-4,TRBJ2-1,TRBD1,14,NA,CASSDGQGVGEQFF,TGTGCCAGCAGTGACGGGCAGGGGGTAGGCGAGCAGTTCTTC
TRBV10-3,TRBJ2-1,TRBD1,14,NA,CAIMGDSSYNEQFF,TGTGCCATCATGGGGGACAGCTCCTACAATGAGCAGTTCTTC
TRBV9,TRBJ2-1,TRBD2,16,NA,CASSVDRAGGPGEQFF,TGTGCCAGCAGCGTAGACCGAGCGGGAGGGCCGGGTGAGCAGTTCTTC
TRBV7-9,TRBJ1-2,NA,14,NA,CASSHTGSNYGYTF,TGTGCCAGCAGCCACACGGGCAGTAACTATGGCTACACCTTC
TRBV30,TRBJ1-2,TRBD1,15,NA,CASLGDRGKNYGYTF,TGTGCCTCCCTCGGAGACAGGGGGAAGAACTATGGCTACACCTTC
TRBV6-5,TRBJ1-5,NA,14,NA,CASRSTGSVEPQHF,TGTGCCAGCAGGTCAACAGGGTCGGTGGAGCCCCAGCATTTT
TRBV29-1,TRBJ2-1,TRBD2,13,NA,CSVERQAGNEQFF,TGCAGCGTTGAAAGACAAGCGGGGAATGAGCAGTTCTTC
TRBV6-5,TRBJ1-4,NA,13,NA,CASRTGTNEKLFF,TGTGCCAGCAGGACCGGCACTAATGAAAAACTGTTTTTT
TRBV10-3,TRBJ2-7,NA,15,once,CAISESGTGSYEQYF,TGTGCCATCAGTGAGTCCGGGACGGGGTCCTACGAGCAGTACTTC
TRBV7-9,TRBJ1-4,NA,11,once,CASSLGRMTFF,TGTGCCAGCAGCTTGGGGAGAATGACGTTTTTT
TRBV4-1,TRBJ1-1,NA,14,NA,CATRGPLQGTEAFF,TGCGCCACCCGGGGCCCCCTTCAGGGCACTGAAGCTTTCTTT
TRBV12-3/TRBV12-4,TRBJ2-2,NA,13,NA,CASSLARSGELFF,TGTGCCAGCAGTTTAGCCAGGTCCGGGGAGCTGTTTTTT
TRBV15,TRBJ1-5,TRBD1,17,NA,CATSRDRLTGGNQPQHF,TGTGCCACCAGCAGAGATCGACTGACAGGGGGCAATCAGCCCCAGCATTTT
TRBV18,TRBJ1-4,TRBD1,14,once,CASSPQGGNEKLFF,TGTGCCAGCTCACCCCAGGGGGGGAATGAAAAACTGTTTTTT
TRBV6-5,TRBJ2-7,NA,15,NA,CASRPEWTTSYEQYF,TGTGCCAGCAGGCCCGAGTGGACTACCTCCTACGAGCAGTACTTC
TRBV5-4,TRBJ1-2,NA,12,NA,CASNRDNNGYTF,TGTGCCAGCAACCGAGACAACAATGGCTACACCTTC
TRBV6-2/TRBV6-3,TRBJ2-2,NA,18,NA,CASSYNYRLTRNTGELFF,TGTGCCAGCAGTTATAATTACAGATTAACCAGGAACACCGGGGAGCTGTTTTTT
TRBV9,TRBJ2-7,NA,13,NA,CASSKDSSSEQYF,TGTGCCAGCAGCAAGGACTCGTCCTCCGAGCAGTACTTC
TRBV7-8,TRBJ2-1,NA,17,once,CASSLAQGFSSYNEQFF,TGTGCCAGCAGCTTAGCACAGGGCTTCAGCTCCTACAATGAGCAGTTCTTC
TRBV6-6,TRBJ1-6,TRBD1,15,NA,CASRPGTAFNSPLHF,TGTGCCAGCAGGCCAGGGACAGCTTTTAATTCACCCCTCCACTTT
TRBV7-7,TRBJ2-2,TRBD1,16,NA,CASSADRGTNTGELFF,TGTGCCAGCAGCGCGGACAGGGGAACGAACACCGGGGAGCTGTTTTTT
TRBV6-2/TRBV6-3,TRBJ2-7,TRBD1,15,few,CASSSVGRGPYEQYF,TGTGCCAGCAGCTCCGTAGGTAGGGGGCCTTACGAGCAGTACTTC
TRBV4-3,TRBJ1-5,NA,14,NA,CASSQEGSNQPQHF,TGCGCCAGCAGCCAAGAAGGCAGCAATCAGCCCCAGCATTTT
TRBV10-3,TRBJ1-2,TRBD1,14,NA,CAINGGQGGGGYTF,TGTGCCATTAACGGTGGACAGGGGGGAGGAGGCTACACCTTC
TRBV11-2,TRBJ2-2,TRBD2,15,NA,CASSPGGTFAGELFF,TGTGCCAGCAGCCCGGGAGGCACCTTCGCCGGGGAGCTGTTTTTT
TRBV9,TRBJ2-5,TRBD1,15,NA,CASTPDRGAEETQYF,TGTGCCAGCACCCCTGACAGGGGGGCGGAGGAGACCCAGTACTTC
TRBV5-8,TRBJ1-5,NA,13,NA,CASSSRGRQPQHF,TGTGCCAGCAGCTCCAGGGGACGGCAGCCCCAGCATTTT
TRBV15,TRBJ1-5,TRBD1,15,NA,CATSRGTGDRQPQHF,TGTGCCACCAGCAGAGGCACAGGGGACAGGCAGCCCCAGCATTTT
TRBV7-3,TRBJ2-3,NA,16,NA,CASSPGALGRTDTQYF,TGTGCCAGCAGCCCCGGGGCCCTGGGACGGACAGATACGCAGTATTTT
TRBV11-2,TRBJ1-5,TRBD1,17,NA,CASSLDPSTGGEQPQHF,TGTGCCAGCAGCTTAGATCCTTCTACAGGGGGCGAACAGCCCCAGCATTTT
TRBV6-2/TRBV6-3,TRBJ2-1,TRBD2,13,once,CASSYGTSGGKIF,TGTGCCAGCAGTTATGGGACTAGCGGGGGCAAGATCTTC
TRBV6-1,TRBJ1-4,NA,13,NA,CASSEGGYEKLFF,TGTGCCAGCAGTGAAGGGGGATACGAAAAACTGTTTTTT